The 6 T cell receptor beta chains below come from one sample, sequenced in a study of breast tumors, draining lymph nodes, adjacent tissues. MiXCR was run by TCRdb on the multiplex PCR reads, yielding one entry per CDR3 protein. The sample includes hundreds of thousands of distinct CDR3 sequences, approximately 30% seen only once; the top ten take more than 1.3%. Samples came from axillary lymph nodes draining the breast cancer. Source material: axillary lymph node tissue. The origin of the receptors is a female donor with breast cancer. Some clones in this sample may be carry-over from other donors' samples.

This clonotype was detected only a few times. A much larger clone lies one base from this, so it may be a read error. The rearrangement links TRBV20-1 to TRBJ2-1, with TRBD2 as a possible D gene (6 bases). CDR1 and CDR2 (germline): DFQATT, SNEGSKA (reference sequence). V lost 0 bases and J 12 bases, leaving 15 bases between the germline ends. The CDR3 runs 13 residues. DNA of the CDR3: TGCAGTGCTAGAGATTGGGGCGGGGTGGCGCAGTTCTTC. Its translation is CSARDWGGVAQFF.

This sequence joins TRBV14 and TRBJ2-6, with D tentatively TRBD2 (6 bases). Trimming took 1 base from V and 3 from J, leaving 10 bases between them. The CDR3 is 16 residues long. Germline loops: CDR1 SGHDN, CDR2 FVKESK. The CDR3 reads CASSQVGGFGANVLTF. In DNA form, the CDR3 reads TGTGCCAGCAGCCAAGTGGGGGGTTTTGGGGCCAACGTCCTGACTTTC.

This chain connects TRBV5-5 to TRBJ1-6; 10 bases fit TRBD1. Germline loops: CDR1 SGHKS, CDR2 YYEKEE (reference sequence). Germline trimming cut 5 bases from V and 4 bases from J; bases unmatched to any gene: 3. The CDR3 length is 15 residues. The CDR3 bases are TGTGCCAGCAGACAGGGACAGGGGTATAATTCACCCCTCCACTTT. Amino acids: CASRQGQGYNSPLHF.

In its sample, this clonotype was seen once. The V and J genes are TRBV5-1 and TRBJ2-7, with 11 positions matching TRBD1. The CDR3 runs to 16 residues. The V and J ends lost 0 bases and 3 bases, in that order; junction bases with no gene match: 5. CDR1 is SGHRS and CDR2 is YFSETQ in the germline V gene. The CDR3 coding sequence is TGCGCCAGCAGCTTGGGGTCCGGGACAGGGGGCTACGAGCAGTACTTC. This encodes CASSLGSGTGGYEQYF.

This clonotype was seen at least ten times. The germline gene is not matched at one end of the junction; a read error may be the cause. The CDR3 is CASSLVAGGNQPQHF. CDR3 coding DNA: TGTGCCAGCAGCCTGGTTGCAGGGGGCAACCAGCCCCAGCATTTT. V usage is TRBV7-8 and J usage is TRBJ1-5; 8 bases line up with TRBD1. Germline V gene sequence: CDR1 SGHVS, CDR2 FQNEAQ. CDR3 length: 15 residues.

In its sample, this clonotype was seen a few times. This may stem from a read error, because a much larger clone lies one nucleotide away. CDR3 bases: TGTGCCAGCAGGCAGGGGAAAGAGACCCAGTACTTC. This translates into CASRQGKETQYF. J is TRBJ2-5 and V is TRBV6-1, with a tentative D call TRBD1 (6 bases). The CDR3 totals 12 residues. V gave up 6 bases and J gave up 3 bases, with 8 bases separating them. Germline-derived CDR1 and CDR2 are MNHNS and SASEGT.